The following is a T cell receptor (beta chain) sequence with its context. Its antigen remains unidentified. The sample is drawn from a study of Graves' ophthalmopathy and Graves' hyperthyroidism. Study conclusions and caveats: Its predictions of ophthalmopathy progression gave the model over 70% sensitivity and 72% to 80% specificity. Among thyroid clonotypes expanded above 0.001 frequency, most also appeared in blood.

Having ophthalmopathy, the donors showed moderate-to-severe activity, CAS ≥3 and NOSPECS ≥4, with disease lasting under 3 months. Serum thyroxine and TRAb, along with clinical symptoms, thyroid ultrasound and orbital computed tomography, were what diagnosis relied on. The authors amplified TCR beta CDR3 regions, and they did so from RNA transcripts for repertoire sequencing. First-round RT-PCR used HTBI primers; second-round multiplex PCR followed. MiXCR, applied by TCRdb to the multiplex PCR reads, yields one record per CDR3 protein. The data hold 450,000 or so distinct CDR3 sequences, with around an eighth observed a single time. CDR3 length: 15 amino acids. Germline values: CDR1 SGHDN, CDR2 FVKESK. Trimming took off 0 bases at V and 10 bases at J, with 13 bases between the two ends.

Sequencing used blood. The rearrangement uses TRBV14 and TRBJ1-6; maybe TRBD1 (5 bases). The TCR sequence derives from a woman in her 30s with Graves' ophthalmopathy. CDR3 coding DNA: TGTGCCAGCAGCCAAGATCTCGGGGGAGGATCACCCCTCCACTTT. Translating gives CASSQDLGGGSPLHF.